This T cell receptor beta chain was recovered during a study of T cells in Graves' hyperthyroidism and ophthalmopathy. The study's findings and limits: From stable hyperthyroidism, ophthalmopathy was separated by a 13 V-J model.

This clonotype was counted ten times or more. Its antigen is currently unknown. The investigators amplified TCR beta CDR3 regions from RNA transcripts. The primer set for the first-round RT-PCR of the TCR CDR3 was HTBI. TCRdb reprocessed the multiplex PCR reads with MiXCR, giving one entry per CDR3 protein. Among roughly 630,000 distinct CDR3 sequences listed, about a sixth were seen once. For Graves' hyperthyroidism to be stable, ophthalmopathy could not progress within 18 months. The hyperthyroidism was newly diagnosed and had lasted under 2 months; the patients were aged 18 to 65. Germline values: CDR1 SGHTA, CDR2 FQGNSA. The V end lost 1 base, the J end lost 9 bases, and 18 bases lay between the germline ends. The CDR3 length is 15 residues.

The J gene is TRBJ2-5, the V gene TRBV7-2; D is tentatively TRBD1 or TRBD2 (6 bases each). Input material: blood. This sequence was found in a woman between 25 and 40 years old with Graves' hyperthyroidism. Written as DNA, the CDR3 is TGTGCCAGCAGCTTAGGTTCTGGAGAGGGGGAGGCCCAGTACTTC. Its protein product is CASSLGSGEGEAQYF.